These 17 T cell receptor beta chains came from one sample sequenced in a study of blood T cell repertoires in COVID-19. The repertoire was sequenced with immunoSEQ multiplex PCR; TCRdb's copy has only in-frame clones and lacks some. The table has about 200,000 clones, about 91% seen once; the top ten hold 1.2%. Sequenced: peripheral blood. The receptors stem from a man younger than 45 with acute or convalescent COVID-19.

This chain joins TRBV28 and TRBJ2-3, with a possible D match to TRBD2 (5 bases). This CDR3 spans 18 amino acids. Germline loops: CDR1 MDHEN, CDR2 SYDVKM. Trimming cost V 2 bases and J 4 bases, with 22 bases left between them. CDR3 sequence: CASSLGPQRTTWADTQYF. The CDR3 DNA sequence: TGTGCCAGCAGTTTAGGTCCTCAGCGGACCACCTGGGCAGATACGCAGTATTTT.

The chain employs TRBV5-1 and TRBJ2-5; 12 bases fit TRBD2. The V segment lost 0 bases and the J segment 5 bases; nucleotides outside the gene matches: 11. The CDR3 extends over 18 amino acids. Per germline, CDR1 SGHRS and CDR2 YFSETQ. The CDR3 DNA is TGCGCCAGCAGCTTGGTTGTCCCTAGCGGGGGGGCCGGGGAGACCCAGTACTTC. Its translation: CASSLVVPSGGAGETQYF.

The rearrangement links TRBV7-3 to TRBJ2-5; maybe TRBD2 (6 bases). The CDR3 consists of 13 residues. Trimming shortened V by 1 base and J by 5 bases, and 8 bases separated the two germline ends. Germline V lookup: CDR1 SGHTA, CDR2 FQGTGA. CDR3 residues: CASSLKAGETQYF. The CDR3 DNA reads as TGTGCCAGCAGCTTAAAAGCGGGTGAGACCCAGTACTTC.

The CDR3 DNA reads TGTGCCAGCAGCACCCCTCACAGTAACACTGAAGCTTTCTTT. Translation gives CASSTPHSNTEAFF. The chain is built from TRBV13 and TRBJ1-1; no reliable D call. The CDR3 totals 14 residues. Germline CDR1 is PRHDT and CDR2 is FYEKMQ (reference sequence). V was cut by 5 bases and J by 2 bases, with 12 bases left in between.

This clone has only one observation. The chain joins TRBV12-3 or TRBV12-4 to TRBJ1-3, with no clear D. V was shortened by 3 bases and J by 7 bases, with 10 bases between the two germline ends. The CDR3 loop spans 13 amino acids. This CDR3 is CASSLAGFNTIYF. CDR3 sequence (DNA): TGTGCCAGCAGTTTGGCGGGGTTCAACACCATATATTTT.

This chain uses TRBV23-1 with TRBJ1-2, with a weak D call TRBD1 (5 bases). TRBV23-1 is sorted into the ORF group, with uncertain function. The CDR3 extends over 22 amino acids. V lost 11 bases to trimming and J lost 1 base, with 41 bases between them. The CDR3 DNA sequence: TGCGCCGGACATAGCGTCGGCGCGGGGACCAGTTTCCTTCGATCCCGTAACTATGGCTACACCTTC. Amino acids: CAGHSVGAGTSFLRSRNYGYTF.

The chain links TRBV6-6 to TRBJ1-6; 8 bases match TRBD1. V lost 9 bases and J lost 6; bases outside the gene matches: 4. CDR3 length: 13 residues. CDR1 and CDR2 from the germline V gene are MNHNY and SVGAGI (reference sequence). The CDR3 region has the DNA TGTGCCAGAAGACAGGGGCTTAATTCACCCCTCCACTTT. Its protein is CARRQGLNSPLHF.

The rearrangement uses TRBV29-1 and TRBJ2-3, with 7 bases that match TRBD2. Germline CDR1 SQVTM, CDR2 ANQGSEA. The CDR3 spans 12 residues. The ends lost 6 bases at V and 4 bases at J; junction bases unmatched: 4. The CDR3 nucleotides read TGCAGCGTGGGGGGGTTTTCAGATACGCAGTATTTT. This gives the protein CSVGGFSDTQYF.

The V call is TRBV19, the J call TRBJ1-2; 7 positions agree with TRBD1. Per germline, CDR1 LNHDA and CDR2 SQIVND (reference sequence). The V gene end was trimmed by 6 bases and the J gene end by 5 bases; junction bases not matched to a gene: 9. The CDR3 sequence is 14 residues long. CDR3 protein: CASSRGQRTYGYTF. As DNA, the CDR3 is TGTGCCAGTAGCAGGGGACAGAGGACTTATGGCTACACCTTC.

The J gene is TRBJ2-5, the V gene TRBV4-1, with TRBD2 as a possible D gene (5 bases). The CDR3 is made up of 16 amino acids. The germline gives CDR1 MGHRA, CDR2 YSYEKL. Trimming shortened V by 5 bases and J by 2 bases, and 18 bases separated the two germline ends. DNA for the CDR3: TGCGCCAGCAGCAGAGGGCCGGGGTTTACACAAGAGACCCAGTACTTC. This encodes CASSRGPGFTQETQYF.

V and J are TRBV28 and TRBJ1-5; weak D call: TRBD1 (5 bases). Germline values: CDR1 MDHEN, CDR2 SYDVKM. V was trimmed by 7 bases and J by 9 bases, leaving 19 bases between them. CDR3 length: 14 amino acids. The CDR3 is CASILTGNLGPQHF. CDR3 bases: TGTGCCAGCATCCTCACAGGCAACCTAGGGCCCCAGCATTTT.

In DNA form, the CDR3 reads TGTGCCAGTTTGTCAGGAAACTCCTACAATGAGCAGTTCTTC. This codes for CASLSGNSYNEQFF. The chain recombines TRBV2 with TRBJ2-1, with D uncertain. The CDR3 sequence is 14 residues long. Deletions cut 9 bases from V and 0 bases from J, with 12 bases between. Germline assignment: CDR1 SNHLY and CDR2 FYNNEI.

The V gene is TRBV2, the J gene TRBJ2-5, with D possibly TRBD2 on 5 matching bases. Deletions cut 5 bases from V and 4 bases from J, with 11 bases between. The CDR3 is 13 residues long. The germline V gene encodes CDR1 SNHLY and CDR2 FYNNEI. CDR3 sequence reads: CASSQLDRETQYF. The CDR3 nucleotides are TGTGCCAGCAGTCAACTAGATCGAGAGACCCAGTACTTC.

This chain joins TRBV24-1 and TRBJ1-4; possible D gene TRBD1, 6 bases. Germline CDR1 KGHDR, CDR2 SFDVKD. This CDR3 contains 14 residues. V was shortened by 3 bases and J by 7 bases, with 11 bases between the two germline ends. The CDR3 nucleotides read TGTGCCACCAGTGATAAGCAGGGGTTTGAAAAACTGTTTTTT. Its translation is CATSDKQGFEKLFF.

This clone was picked up a small number of times. The V gene is TRBV5-1, the J gene TRBJ2-2, with 7 bases fitting TRBD2. The CDR3 extends over 15 amino acids. Unmatched junction bases numbered 8, after V lost 6 bases and J lost 3 bases. CDR1 is SGHRS, CDR2 YFSETQ, per germline. CDR3 in DNA: TGCGCCAGCAAAGAGGGCGGGAGTCACACCGGGGAGCTGTTTTTT. Amino acid sequence: CASKEGGSHTGELFF.

The genes are TRBV10-1 and TRBJ2-1; a possible D gene is TRBD2 (5 bases). V dropped 6 bases and J dropped 8 bases, with 17 bases sitting between them. Germline CDR1 is WNHNN and CDR2 is SYGVQD (reference sequence). The CDR3 loop spans 14 amino acids. The CDR3 bases are TGCGCCAGCAGGCCTAGCAGGTTCCAGGATGAGCAGTTCTTC. Residues: CASRPSRFQDEQFF.

The J gene is TRBJ2-1, the V gene TRBV11-2; possibly TRBD1 for D (6 bases). The germline gives CDR1 SGHAT, CDR2 FQNNGV. This CDR3 comprises 15 residues. Trimming took off 3 bases at V and 0 bases at J, with 9 bases between the two ends. CDR3 bases: TGTGCCAGCAGCTTCGACAGGTCCTCCTACAATGAGCAGTTCTTC. Translation gives CASSFDRSSYNEQFF.